Sequencing of this T cell receptor (beta chain) was carried out in a study of siplizumab effects on memory and regulatory T cells. Assays were performed on about 100,000 TCR templates per sample. TCRdb's table, derived via immunoSEQ multiplex PCR, lists solely in-frame clones and lacks some. The sample has about 110,000 clones, 90% to 95% seen once; the top ten hold under 0.75%. This clone appeared a single time. Its antigen is as yet unknown. Germline CDR1 reads ENHRY; CDR2 reads SYGVKD. The junction had 9 bases not matched to a gene; V was cut back by 2 bases and J by 5 bases. This CDR3 is 15 amino acids long. Regarding the study as a whole: Naive T cell populations appeared to exhibit greater diversity than memory cells and appeared to be major alloresponse contributors. Whether the proliferating Tregs (from siplizumab cultures) were suppressive was not confirmed.

The chain uses TRBV10-3 and TRBJ2-7, with TRBD2 identical over 7 bases. This TCR was recovered from a human donor in good health. The source material was Tregs sorted from blood. The CDR3 loop reads CAISERGSGLHEQYF. The CDR3 DNA follows: TGTGCCATCAGTGAGCGGGGTAGCGGGCTCCACGAGCAGTACTTC.